Below are 14 T cell receptor beta chains sequenced from a single sample in a study of blood T cells in healthy people across ages. Next came a second PCR, run for about 7 to 12 cycles, which used a sample-barcoded 5' primer along with a J-beta primer mix. TCRdb independently ran MiXCR on the 5' RACE reads; one entry per CDR3 protein. The sample contains under 700,000 distinct CDR3 sequences, nearly 25% of which appear only once. The same sample was also used in a study of T cells of mothers and their children.

Sequencing used blood. Receptors originate from a boy between 10 and 17 years old in good health.

This clonotype turned up a few times. The chain has TRBV7-9 and TRBJ1-2; D gene unclear. The CDR3 is made up of 14 amino acids. Germline V gene lookup returns CDR1 SEHNR and CDR2 FQNEAQ (reference sequence). Trimming removed 1 base at V and 8 bases at J, with 14 bases between. Here the CDR3 reads CASSLGGSARGYTF. Written as DNA, the CDR3 is TGTGCCAGCAGCTTAGGAGGTTCGGCGAGGGGCTACACCTTC.

V and J are TRBV12-3 or TRBV12-4 and TRBJ2-5; 7 bases align to TRBD1. CDR3 length: 12 amino acids. Trimming cost V 5 bases and J 12 bases; bases outside gene matches: 9. The DNA for the CDR3 is TGTGCCAGCAGTCAGACAGGGAGAGTAGAGTACTTC. The encoded protein is CASSQTGRVEYF.

This clonotype was counted ten times or more. The chain combines TRBV29-1 with TRBJ1-2; maybe TRBD1 (6 bases). The CDR3 runs to 14 residues. V was clipped by 0 bases and J by 7 bases, with 15 bases between them. The germline gives CDR1 SQVTM, CDR2 ANQGSEA. The CDR3 region is CSVEDRLGGGGYTF. CDR3 nucleotide sequence: TGCAGCGTTGAAGATCGGCTGGGGGGCGGTGGCTACACCTTC.

The J gene is TRBJ2-7, the V gene TRBV4-3; 8 bases are a match to TRBD1. The better agreement between TRBJ2-5 and the DNA end casts doubt on the J call. The CDR3 totals 16 residues. Germline V gives CDR1 LGHNA, CDR2 YSLEER. CDR3 DNA: TGCGCCAGCAGCCAAGATGTGGACAGGGATTTAGAGACCCAGTACTTC. It specifies CASSQDVDRDLETQYF.

This clonotype appeared many times. The chain links TRBV6-5 to TRBJ1-6; no reliable D call. The CDR3 covers 15 residues. Trimming took off 4 bases at V and 5 bases at J, with 12 bases between the two ends. The germline V gene encodes CDR1 MNHEY and CDR2 SVGAGI. CDR3 sequence reads: CASSWEQPDNSPLHF. The CDR3 DNA sequence: TGTGCCAGCAGTTGGGAACAGCCAGATAATTCACCCCTCCACTTT.

This clonotype was observed a single time. The chain's CDR3 is CAISGPLGGQYSPLHF. The CDR3 DNA is TGTGCCATCAGTGGTCCGCTCGGGGGACAGTATTCACCCCTCCACTTT. J is TRBJ1-6 and V is TRBV10-3; TRBD1 matches at 7 bases. With V trimmed by 4 bases and J by 8 bases, 11 bases remained unmatched. CDR3 length equals 16 residues. Germline assignment: CDR1 ENHRY and CDR2 SYGVKD.

This clonotype was recorded only once. The chain combines TRBV5-1 with TRBJ1-1; D ambiguous. Trimming removed 2 bases from V and 3 bases from J, with 11 bases in between. The CDR3 has 14 amino acids. Germline lookup yields CDR1 SGHRS and CDR2 YFSETQ. The CDR3 spells CASSFEIMDTEAFF. The CDR3 DNA reads TGCGCCAGCAGCTTCGAGATTATGGACACTGAAGCTTTCTTT.

Regarding this clonotype: One junction end does not reproduce the germline sequence, and a read error may be involved. This sequence joins TRBV5-1 and TRBJ1-2; TRBD1 agrees at 7 bases. The CDR3 sequence is 14 residues long. Germline loops: CDR1 SGHRS, CDR2 YFSETQ. This chain's CDR3 is CASSPGTAYYGHTF. The CDR3 DNA is TGCGCCAGCAGCCCGGGGACAGCTTACTATGGCCACACCTTC. The full variable domain, rest sourced from reference TRBV5-1 and TRBJ1-2, is KAGVTQTPRYLIKTRGQQVTLSCSPISGHRSVSWYQQTPGQGLQFLFEYFSETQRNKGNFPGRFSGRQFSNSRSEMNVSTLELGDSALYLCASSPGTAYYGHTFGSGTRLTVV.

This clonotype was counted only a few times. The chain is built from TRBV4-3 and TRBJ2-5; 7 bases are a match to TRBD1. Germline lookup yields CDR1 LGHNA and CDR2 YSLEER. The CDR3 spans 15 residues. Losses at the gene ends were 1 base for V and 3 bases for J; bases not matched to a gene: 5. The CDR3 DNA follows: TGCGCCAGCAGCCAAGGGGTAGACAGGGAAGAGACCCAGTACTTC. This gives the protein CASSQGVDREETQYF.

The V and J genes are TRBV6-5 and TRBJ2-5; 7 bases fit TRBD1. The J call is uncertain, as TRBJ2-7 better fits the DNA end. Germline V gives CDR1 MNHEY, CDR2 SVGAGI. The CDR3 loop spans 14 amino acids. The CDR3 here is CASSPADRTYEQYF. CDR3 in DNA: TGTGCCAGCAGCCCCGCGGACAGGACCTACGAGCAGTACTTC.

This clonotype was seen a handful of times. This sequence joins TRBV7-2 and TRBJ2-5; D might be TRBD1 or TRBD2, each matching 6 bases. The J call may be wrong; the DNA end is better matched by TRBJ2-7. Germline values: CDR1 SGHTA, CDR2 FQGNSA. The CDR3 loop spans 15 amino acids. CDR3 sequence (DNA): TGTGCCAGCAGCTTAGTTGTTCGGGGGCAGGGCGAGCAGTACTTC. Translation gives CASSLVVRGQGEQYF.

This clonotype was counted between two and nine times. V and J are TRBV12-5 and TRBJ1-2, with a weak D call TRBD1 (5 bases). V lost 6 bases to trimming and J lost 4 bases, with 15 bases between them. Germline V gene sequence: CDR1 LGHNT, CDR2 FRNRAP. This CDR3 comprises 14 residues. CDR3 sequence (DNA): TGTGCTAGTGGATGGGGGGTTGTTGGCTATGGCTACACCTTC. It is translated as CASGWGVVGYGYTF.

This clonotype was detected a few times. The V gene is TRBV7-2, the J gene TRBJ2-5; D is possibly TRBD1 (6 bases). CDR1 and CDR2 (germline): SGHTA, FQGNSA. The germline V and J ends were trimmed by 4 bases and 2 bases, with 14 bases remaining between them. The CDR3 is 15 residues long. The CDR3 DNA follows: TGTGCCAGCAGCTACCCTACAGGGCAACAAGAGACCCAGTACTTC. Encoded protein: CASSYPTGQQETQYF. The full variable domain, completed using reference TRBV7-2 and TRBJ2-5, is GAGVSQSPSNKVTEKGKDVELRCDPISGHTALYWYRQSLGQGLEFLIYFQGNSAPDKSGLPSDRFSAERTGGSVSTLTIQRTQQEDSAVYLCASSYPTGQQETQYFGPGTRLLVL.

This clonotype was observed a handful of times. The chain carries TRBV6-2 or TRBV6-3 and TRBJ1-1; D remains ambiguous. The CDR3 has 11 amino acids. V lost 10 bases and J lost 7, with 13 bases in between. CDR1 and CDR2 (germline): MNHEY, SVGEGT. The CDR3 protein is CATLLWYEAFF. For the CDR3, the DNA is TGTGCCACCCTTCTATGGTATGAAGCTTTCTTT.